This T cell receptor beta chain emerged from a study of blood T cell repertoires in COVID-19. Profiling relied on immunoSEQ multiplex PCR, and the TCRdb table lists in-frame clones only, not all of them. The data show about 130,000 clones, about 81% seen once. A Seattle source enrolled patients during active infection and followed them longitudinally. V was pared by 5 bases and J by 1 base, with 11 bases between. Germline V gene lookup returns CDR1 SEHNR and CDR2 FQNEAQ (reference sequence). The CDR3 totals 14 residues. Source material: peripheral blood. The J gene is TRBJ2-5, the V gene TRBV7-9; tentative D call: TRBD2 (5 bases). The TCR originated in a man under 40 with COVID-19, enrolled during active disease. The CDR3 nucleotides are TGTGCCAGCAGCCTGGGAGCTCGCCAAGAGACCCAGTACTTC. This translates into CASSLGARQETQYF.